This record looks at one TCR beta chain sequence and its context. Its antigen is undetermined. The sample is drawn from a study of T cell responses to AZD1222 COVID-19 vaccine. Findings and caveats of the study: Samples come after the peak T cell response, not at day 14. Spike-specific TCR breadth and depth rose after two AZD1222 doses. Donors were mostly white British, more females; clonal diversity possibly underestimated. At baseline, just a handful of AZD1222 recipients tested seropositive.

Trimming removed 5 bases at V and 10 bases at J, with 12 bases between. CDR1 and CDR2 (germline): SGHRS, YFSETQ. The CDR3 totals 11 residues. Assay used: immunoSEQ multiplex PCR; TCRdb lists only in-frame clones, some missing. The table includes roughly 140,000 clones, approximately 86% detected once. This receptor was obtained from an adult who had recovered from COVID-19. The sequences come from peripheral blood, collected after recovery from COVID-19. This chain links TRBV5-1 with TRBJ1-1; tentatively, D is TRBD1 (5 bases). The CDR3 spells CASRSGFVAFF. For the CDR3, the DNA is TGCGCCAGCAGATCAGGGTTTGTAGCTTTCTTT.